The 23 T cell receptor beta chains reported below all come from one sample, sequenced in a study of cytomegalovirus exposure and HLA in healthy donors (dated by TCRdb to 2015 to 2018). Library generation was performed with the immunoSEQ multiplex PCR assay. A mixture of 60 forward primers for TCR Vbeta segments and 13 reverse primers for TCR Jbeta segments was used in the multiplex PCR. TCRdb limited this immuneACCESS table to in-frame rearrangements with V and J called. A share of clones is missing; checked studies link under half to unresolved V genes, and the rest is unexplained. The sample has 160,000 or so clones on record, roughly 79% of them singletons. Around 14% of the sample is held by the ten biggest clonotypes. The sample taken for sequencing was PBMCs. These receptors all stem from a woman aged 45-65 years in good health and CMV-seronegative.

The V call is TRBV2, the J call TRBJ2-3; 14 bases line up with TRBD2. Germline CDR1 and CDR2: SNHLY and FYNNEI. CDR3 length: 18 amino acids. V trimming: 5 bases; J trimming: 0 bases; junction bases outside the gene matches: 7. In nucleotides, the CDR3 is TGTGCCAGCAGTACCGGGACTAGCGGGAGACCTAGCACAGATACGCAGTATTTT. It is translated as CASSTGTSGRPSTDTQYF.

V is TRBV28 and J is TRBJ2-5; D is perhaps TRBD1 (5 bases). V lost 8 bases and J 3 bases, leaving 19 bases between the germline ends. The CDR3 loop spans 15 amino acids. CDR1 is MDHEN, CDR2 SYDVKM, per germline. DNA of the CDR3: TGTGCCAGCTCATCTATGGGTCAAGGGGAAGAGACCCAGTACTTC. Translating gives CASSSMGQGEETQYF.

This clone was counted only a few times. This sequence joins TRBV25-1 and TRBJ1-1; no clear D. Trimming stripped 8 bases from V and 6 bases from J, with 22 bases between. This CDR3 is 15 amino acids long. Germline V lookup: CDR1 MGHDK, CDR2 SYGVNS. The CDR3 here is CASDSSVGSFAEAFF. The CDR3 DNA reads as TGTGCCAGCGATTCAAGTGTCGGGTCTTTCGCTGAAGCTTTCTTT.

The chain uses TRBV6-4 and TRBJ2-1, with 10 bases that match TRBD1. Germline CDR1 and CDR2: MRHNA and SNTAGT. CDR3 size: 14 residues. V trimming: 10 bases; J trimming: 9 bases; junction bases outside the gene matches: 12. CDR3 residues: CATSLGQGGSEQFF. The CDR3, as DNA: TGTGCCACCTCACTCGGACAGGGGGGGAGTGAGCAGTTCTTC.

The chain is built from TRBV5-1 and TRBJ2-3; TRBD2 matches at 8 bases. The germline V gene encodes CDR1 SGHRS and CDR2 YFSETQ. The CDR3 spans 15 residues. After removal of 2 bases from V and 6 bases from J, the junction contained 8 bases not matched to a gene. The CDR3 sequence is CASSFLGTGGDTQYF. In DNA form, the CDR3 reads TGCGCCAGCAGCTTCCTAGGGACGGGGGGGGATACGCAGTATTTT.

This chain uses TRBV19 with TRBJ2-2; 8 bases are shared with TRBD1. CDR1 and CDR2 from the germline V gene are LNHDA and SQIVND (reference sequence). The CDR3 has 16 residues. The ends lost 5 bases at V and 4 bases at J; junction bases unmatched: 9. CDR3 in amino acids: CASSGQRTGITGELFF. The DNA of the CDR3 is TGTGCCAGTAGTGGACAAAGGACAGGGATCACCGGGGAGCTGTTTTTT.

This chain's CDR3 is CASSLNRAQETQYF. The CDR3 nucleotides are TGTGCCAGCAGCTTGAACAGGGCCCAAGAGACCCAGTACTTC. This rearrangement joins TRBV11-1 to TRBJ2-5; D might be TRBD1 (6 bases). Germline values: CDR1 SGHAT, CDR2 FQDESV (reference sequence). The CDR3 is 14 residues long. V shed 3 bases and J shed 1 base, with 9 bases lying between them.

This clone turned up a few times. The rearrangement uses TRBV28 and TRBJ2-3; 7 nucleotides line up with TRBD1. Looked up from germline, CDR1 is MDHEN and CDR2 is SYDVKM. The junction had 12 bases not matched to a gene; V was cut back by 4 bases and J by 2 bases. This CDR3 has 17 residues. The CDR3: CASSSTFGTANTDTQYF. The CDR3 DNA reads as TGTGCCAGCAGTTCGACTTTCGGGACAGCCAACACAGATACGCAGTATTTT.

The gene calls are TRBV7-2 and TRBJ2-1; 13 nucleotides agree with TRBD2. The germline CDR1 and CDR2 sequences are SGHTA and FQGNSA. This CDR3 spans 15 amino acids. V lost 5 bases to trimming and J lost 7 bases; unmatched junction nucleotides: 5. The CDR3 coding sequence is TGTGCCAGCAGCCCAGAGACTAGCGGGAGGAATGAGCAGTTCTTC. This gives the protein CASSPETSGRNEQFF. Supplemented by reference TRBV7-2 and TRBJ2-1, the full variable domain reads GAGVSQSPSNKVTEKGKDVELRCDPISGHTALYWYRQSLGQGLEFLIYFQGNSAPDKSGLPSDRFSAERTGGSVSTLTIQRTQQEDSAVYLCASSPETSGRNEQFFGPGTRLTVL.

The chain carries TRBV28 and TRBJ1-3; no clear D gene. CDR1 is MDHEN and CDR2 is SYDVKM in the germline V gene. The V end lost 6 bases, the J end lost 3 bases, and 12 bases lay between the germline ends. The length of the CDR3 is 14 residues. CDR3 DNA sequence: TGTGCCAGCAGCCCCCTCGTACATGGAAACACCATATATTTT. Amino acids: CASSPLVHGNTIYF.

J is TRBJ1-6 and V is TRBV27; 10 positions agree with TRBD1. V dropped 5 bases and J dropped 9; count of bases not matched to a gene: 7. CDR3 length: 15 residues. CDR1 is MNHEY, CDR2 SMNVEV, per germline (reference sequence). DNA for the CDR3: TGTGCCAGCAGTGCAAGACAGGGGGCGCTTTCACCCCTCCACTTT. Translation gives CASSARQGALSPLHF.

This clone is a singleton in its sample. The chain combines TRBV7-3 with TRBJ2-1; TRBD1 aligns across 8 bases. This CDR3 comprises 13 residues. Trimming cost V 2 bases and J 14 bases; bases outside gene matches: 8. CDR1 is SGHTA and CDR2 is FQGTGA in the germline V gene. This CDR3 reads CASSLGGGQGEFF. The CDR3 DNA sequence: TGTGCCAGCAGCTTAGGGGGCGGACAGGGTGAGTTCTTC.

The rearrangement links TRBV10-3 to TRBJ1-1; 7 nucleotides agree with TRBD1. Germline values: CDR1 ENHRY, CDR2 SYGVKD. CDR3 length: 13 residues. The ends lost 9 bases at V and 3 bases at J; junction bases unmatched: 7. CDR3 nucleotide sequence: TGTGCCATTCTACGAACAGGGGACACTGAAGCTTTCTTT. It translates to CAILRTGDTEAFF.

The genes are TRBV30 and TRBJ1-2; possibly TRBD1 for D (6 bases). The germline V gene encodes CDR1 GTSNPN and CDR2 SVGIG (reference sequence). The V and J ends lost 1 base and 8 bases respectively, with 8 bases between them. The CDR3 is 11 amino acids. In nucleotides, the CDR3 is TGTGCCTGGAGTGACAGGGAAGGCTACACCTTC. Amino acids: CAWSDREGYTF.

V is TRBV19 and J is TRBJ2-5; TRBD2 matches at 8 bases. Germline V gene data show CDR1 as LNHDA and CDR2 as SQIVND (reference sequence). Trimming cost V 9 bases and J 11 bases; bases outside gene matches: 26. The CDR3 is 17 residues long. The CDR3 protein is CASSRSQKLAVQESQYF. CDR3 nucleotides: TGTGCCAGCTCTCGAAGTCAAAAACTAGCGGTTCAAGAGAGTCAGTACTTC.

In its sample, this clone was seen once. The rearrangement uses TRBV7-2 and TRBJ1-1; D gene uncertain. The CDR3 length is 16 residues. In germline, CDR1 is SGHTA, CDR2 FQGNSA. The V and J ends lost 3 bases and 1 base respectively, with 15 bases between them. CDR3 DNA: TGTGCCAGCAGCTTGGGCCGAGTAAAAAAGAACACTGAAGCTTTCTTT. It translates to CASSLGRVKKNTEAFF.

The chain is built from TRBV28 and TRBJ1-6; weak D call: TRBD1 (6 bases). V was trimmed by 8 bases and J by 7 bases, leaving 6 bases between them. Germline V gene sequence: CDR1 MDHEN, CDR2 SYDVKM. This CDR3 is 11 amino acids long. CDR3 sequence (DNA): TGTGCCAGCGGGGGCAATTCACCCCTCCACTTT. Its protein is CASGGNSPLHF.

The chain links TRBV9 to TRBJ2-7, with 7 positions matching TRBD1. Trimming removed 1 base from V and 1 base from J; junction bases left unmatched: 2. The germline gives CDR1 SGDLS, CDR2 YYNGEE. The CDR3 extends over 14 amino acids. Here the CDR3 DNA reads TGTGCCAGCAGCGTAAGGGACAGTTCCTACGAGCAGTACTTC. Translated: CASSVRDSSYEQYF. Based on the CDR3 plus reference TRBV9 and TRBJ2-7, the full variable domain is DSGVTQTPKHLITATGQRVTLRCSPRSGDLSVYWYQQSLDQGLQFLIQYYNGEERAKGNILERFSAQQFPDLHSELNLSSLELGDSALYFCASSVRDSSYEQYFGPGTRLTVT.

The chain links TRBV9 to TRBJ1-1; D not resolved. The CDR3 is made up of 12 amino acids. Looked up from germline, CDR1 is SGDLS and CDR2 is YYNGEE. V was cut by 4 bases and J by 11 bases, with 15 bases left in between. The CDR3 bases are TGTGCCAGCAGCCCTAAGATGAGAATGGCTTTCTTT. Its translation: CASSPKMRMAFF.

V gene TRBV18 combines with J gene TRBJ2-7, with TRBD1 identical over 8 bases. Unmatched junction bases numbered 3, after V lost 6 bases and J lost 5 bases. The CDR3 is 12 residues long. Germline V gene sequence: CDR1 KGHSH, CDR2 LQKENI. CDR3 bases: TGTGCCAGCTCCCAGGACAGGGACGAGCAGTACTTC. It yields the protein CASSQDRDEQYF.

This clone occurred a few times. The V and J genes are TRBV11-3 and TRBJ2-2, with D tentatively TRBD2 (6 bases). The germline V and J ends were trimmed by 1 base and 6 bases, with 9 bases remaining between them. The length of the CDR3 is 14 residues. CDR1 is SGHNT, CDR2 YENEEA, per germline. CDR3 region: CASSLVGGSGELFF. Here the CDR3 DNA reads TGTGCCAGCAGCTTAGTGGGGGGATCCGGGGAGCTGTTTTTT. The full variable domain, its missing parts supplied by reference TRBV11-3 and TRBJ2-2, is EAGVVQSPRYKIIEKKQPVAFWCNPISGHNTLYWYLQNLGQGPELLIRYENEEAVDDSQLPKDRFSAERLKGVDSTLKIQPAELGDSAVYLCASSLVGGSGELFFGEGSRLTVL.

The chain carries TRBV28 and TRBJ2-4; TRBD1 matches at 8 bases. Unmatched junction bases numbered 5, after V lost 3 bases and J lost 7 bases. The CDR3 has 14 amino acids. Germline V CDR1 and CDR2: MDHEN, SYDVKM. CDR3 coding DNA: TGTGCCAGCAGTTTTCAGGGGGCAGAGAACATTCAGTACTTC. This gives the protein CASSFQGAENIQYF.

CDR3 sequence reads: CASSQEGGAQNEKLFF. CDR3 DNA sequence: TGCGCCAGCAGCCAAGAAGGAGGGGCCCAAAATGAAAAACTGTTTTTT. The chain carries TRBV4-3 and TRBJ1-4, with TRBD1 as a possible D gene (5 bases). The V end was cut by 0 bases, the J end by 5 bases, with 13 bases between. Germline assignment: CDR1 LGHNA and CDR2 YSLEER. This CDR3 comprises 16 residues.